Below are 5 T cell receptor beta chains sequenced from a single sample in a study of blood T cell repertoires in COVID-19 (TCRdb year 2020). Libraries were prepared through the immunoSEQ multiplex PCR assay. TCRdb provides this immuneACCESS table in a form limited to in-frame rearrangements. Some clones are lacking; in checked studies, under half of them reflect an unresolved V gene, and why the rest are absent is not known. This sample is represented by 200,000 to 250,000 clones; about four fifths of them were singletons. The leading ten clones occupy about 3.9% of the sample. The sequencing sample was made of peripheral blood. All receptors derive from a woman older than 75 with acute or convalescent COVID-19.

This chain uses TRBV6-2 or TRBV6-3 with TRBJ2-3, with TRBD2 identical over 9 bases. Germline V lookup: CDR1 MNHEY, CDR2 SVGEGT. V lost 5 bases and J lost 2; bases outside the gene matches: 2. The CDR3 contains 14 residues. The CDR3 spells CASSSGGLTDTQYF. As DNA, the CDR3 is TGTGCCAGCAGTAGCGGGGGGCTCACAGATACGCAGTATTTT.

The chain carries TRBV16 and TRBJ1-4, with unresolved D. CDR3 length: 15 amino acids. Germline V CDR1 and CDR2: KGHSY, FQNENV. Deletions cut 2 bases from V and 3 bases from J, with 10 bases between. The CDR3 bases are TGTGCCAGCAGCCAAAGAGGGTCGGCTAATGAAAAACTGTTTTTT. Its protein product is CASSQRGSANEKLFF.

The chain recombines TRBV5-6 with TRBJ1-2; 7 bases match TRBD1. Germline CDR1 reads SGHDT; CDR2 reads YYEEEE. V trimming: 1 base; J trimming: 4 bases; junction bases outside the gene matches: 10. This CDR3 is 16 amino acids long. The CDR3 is CASSLQGDGLGYGYTF. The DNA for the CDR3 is TGTGCCAGCAGCTTGCAGGGGGACGGACTTGGCTATGGCTACACCTTC.

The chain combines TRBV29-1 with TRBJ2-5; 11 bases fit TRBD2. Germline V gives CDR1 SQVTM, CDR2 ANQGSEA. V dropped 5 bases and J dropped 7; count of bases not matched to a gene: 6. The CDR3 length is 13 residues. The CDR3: CSVSTSGERTQYF. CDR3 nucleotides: TGCAGCGTTTCGACTAGCGGGGAGCGGACCCAGTACTTC.

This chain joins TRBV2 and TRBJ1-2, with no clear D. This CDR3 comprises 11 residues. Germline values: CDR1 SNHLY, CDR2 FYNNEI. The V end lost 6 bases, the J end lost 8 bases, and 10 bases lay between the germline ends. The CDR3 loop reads CASSQDRGYTF. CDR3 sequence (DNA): TGTGCCAGCAGCCAGGATAGGGGCTACACCTTC.